The 2 T cell receptor beta chains listed next were all sequenced from one sample in a study of shared clonotypes between healthy human individuals. Using immunoSEQ multiplex PCR, the repertoire was profiled, and TCRdb retains in-frame clones only, with some absent. This table has 2 million to 2.5 million clones, under 95% appearing once. Terminally differentiated effector memory CD45RA+ cells were excluded from the naive CD8 cells, which were CD45RO-negative and positively selected for CCR7. Sequencing was carried out using naive CD8+ T cells from PBMCs. These receptors came from a man aged 18 to 30 in good health. Some clones in this sample may be carry-over from other donors' samples.

This chain connects TRBV4-1 to TRBJ2-4; D might be TRBD1 (6 bases). The V gene lost 3 bases and the J gene lost 0 bases, with 15 bases spanning the gap. CDR3 length: 17 amino acids. Per germline, CDR1 MGHRA and CDR2 YSYEKL. The CDR3 loop reads CASSQFRTDLAKNIQYF. CDR3 DNA: TGCGCCAGCAGCCAGTTTAGGACAGACCTAGCCAAAAACATTCAGTACTTC.

V gene TRBV28 combines with J gene TRBJ1-2, with a possible D match to TRBD1 (6 bases). The CDR3 is 12 amino acids. V lost 7 bases to trimming and J lost 8 bases, with 14 bases between them. Germline CDR1 and CDR2: MDHEN and SYDVKM. CDR3 sequence: CASKRGAEGYTF. The CDR3 region has the DNA TGTGCCAGCAAGAGGGGGGCGGAAGGCTACACCTTC.